The clone carrying this TCR beta chain was counted a single time. Its target is unknown. The data originate from a study of shared clonotypes between healthy human individuals. In the study overall: Donors were two women and a few men aged 18 to 49. Study-wide results and limits: A limitation of the genetic and exposure-history diversity represented arose from few donors.

The CDR3 extends over 13 amino acids. Germline V gene lookup returns CDR1 MRHNA and CDR2 SNTAGT. Trimming pared 2 bases from V and 6 bases from J, leaving 8 bases between. Participating donors were healthy, HIV-negative adults free of recent acute infections or vaccinations. Around 32,000 T cell genomes, or around 300 ng DNA, went into unsorted PBMC replicate PCRs. TCRdb's copy holds only in-frame clones and misses some; the assay was immunoSEQ multiplex PCR. The top ten hold 10% to 15% of the sample, which has approximately 510,000 clones, 79% seen once. This sequence joins TRBV6-4 and TRBJ1-5, with D possibly TRBD1 on 5 matching bases. The sequenced sample was PBMCs. This TCR was recovered from a woman aged 40 to 50 in good health. Some clones in this sample may be carry-over from other donors' samples. The CDR3 nucleotides read TGTGCCAGCAGTGACAGGGGAGGTCAGCCCCAGCATTTT. Amino acids: CASSDRGGQPQHF.